This entry lists 25 T cell receptor beta chains sequenced from one sample in a study of shared clonotypes between healthy human individuals. The data were produced by immunoSEQ multiplex PCR, yet TCRdb's version contains in-frame clones alone and is incomplete. The table lists fewer than 3 million clones, around 92% of them singletons. Sequenced: naive CD4+ T cells from PBMCs. Subset: CD45RA+ positively selected. These receptor sequences come from a man aged 18 to 35 in good health. Some clones in this sample may be carry-over from other donors' samples.

This clone was detected once. The rearrangement joins TRBV6-4 to TRBJ2-1; 9 bases align to TRBD1. Germline V gene data show CDR1 as MRHNA and CDR2 as SNTAGT. With 0 bases clipped from V and 9 bases from J, the junction kept 6 bases outside the gene matches. CDR3 length: 15 amino acids. In DNA form, the CDR3 reads TGTGCCAGCAGTGACTCATGGGACAGGGCAGGTGAGCAGTTCTTC. It translates to CASSDSWDRAGEQFF.

Comments on this clone: The same CDR3 arises from other DNA sequences in this sample as well. The V gene is TRBV7-9, the J gene TRBJ2-5; 7 bases are a match to TRBD1. Germline lookup yields CDR1 SEHNR and CDR2 FQNEAQ (reference sequence). CDR3 length: 14 residues. Losses at the gene ends were 1 base for V and 5 bases for J; bases not matched to a gene: 4. The CDR3 sequence: CASSLDRGGETQYF. The CDR3, as DNA: TGTGCCAGCAGCTTAGACAGGGGTGGGGAGACCCAGTACTTC.

The chain combines TRBV11-2 with TRBJ2-7, with D possibly being TRBD2 (5 bases). V was trimmed by 6 bases and J by 2 bases, leaving 11 bases between them. CDR1 and CDR2 (germline): SGHAT, FQNNGV. The CDR3 extends over 13 amino acids. As DNA, the CDR3 is TGTGCCAGCAGACGCGGGTCCGCCTACGAGCAGTACTTC. This gives the protein CASRRGSAYEQYF.

This clone was recorded once. The chain combines TRBV2 with TRBJ2-1, with 11 bases matching TRBD2. V was clipped by 5 bases and J by 6 bases; unmatched bases: 6. Germline lookup yields CDR1 SNHLY and CDR2 FYNNEI. CDR3 length: 15 amino acids. CDR3 in amino acids: CASSLTSGGINEQFF. CDR3 bases: TGTGCCAGCAGTCTAACTAGCGGGGGAATCAATGAGCAGTTCTTC.

The chain is built from TRBV28 and TRBJ2-3, with 10 positions matching TRBD2. The CDR3 has 17 amino acids. The trim removed 5 bases at V and 5 bases at J, leaving 13 bases unmatched. Germline V gene lookup returns CDR1 MDHEN and CDR2 SYDVKM. In DNA, the CDR3 is TGTGCCAGCAGTCAACACCTAGCGGGAGTTACGGTAGATACGCAGTATTTT. Translating gives CASSQHLAGVTVDTQYF.

This clone was found once. The chain has TRBV7-6 and TRBJ2-7; 9 positions agree with TRBD1. V gave up 5 bases and J gave up 0 bases; unmatched junction bases: 8. Germline CDR1 and CDR2: SGHVS and FNYEAQ. CDR3 length: 16 residues. CDR3 in amino acids: CASSPGTGMTSYEQYF. The CDR3 DNA is TGTGCCAGCAGCCCGGGGACAGGGATGACCTCCTACGAGCAGTACTTC.

The chain combines TRBV7-7 with TRBJ2-3; no clear D gene. V was trimmed by 5 bases and J by 4 bases, leaving 10 bases between them. The germline V gene encodes CDR1 SSHAT and CDR2 FNYEAQ (reference sequence). CDR3 length equals 13 residues. The CDR3 DNA follows: TGTGCCAGCAGCCCCGGTTTCCCAGATACGCAGTATTTT. Translated, it gives CASSPGFPDTQYF.

V gene TRBV2 combines with J gene TRBJ1-2; 9 nucleotides align to TRBD1. The CDR3 runs to 14 residues. The V and J ends lost 5 bases and 4 bases, in that order; junction bases with no gene match: 5. CDR1 is SNHLY, CDR2 FYNNEI, per germline. CDR3 loop: CASSPDRGSYGYTF. The CDR3 DNA reads as TGTGCCAGCAGTCCAGACAGGGGGTCCTATGGCTACACCTTC.

The chain joins TRBV5-4 to TRBJ1-1; perhaps TRBD1 as D (6 bases). The CDR3 totals 14 residues. Per the germline V gene, CDR1 is SGHNT and CDR2 is YYREEE (reference sequence). Written as DNA, the CDR3 is TGTGCAACCACCCTCTGGGCAGGGGACACTGAAGCTTTCTTT. It encodes CATTLWAGDTEAFF.

This chain connects TRBV4-1 to TRBJ2-7, with TRBD1 identical over 7 bases. The CDR3 totals 15 residues. From germline, CDR1 is MGHRA and CDR2 YSYEKL. Trimming took 4 bases from V and 3 from J; bases not matched to a gene: 9. DNA for the CDR3: TGCGCCAGCAGCCCGTCCGCGACAGGGTACTACGAGCAGTACTTC. Translated: CASSPSATGYYEQYF.

The rearrangement joins TRBV6-5 to TRBJ2-5, with a weak D call TRBD2 (6 bases). The CDR3 length is 12 residues. V was pared by 8 bases and J by 13 bases, with 20 bases between. Germline CDR1 MNHEY, CDR2 SVGAGI. This chain's CDR3 is CASRSSRRDLYF. In nucleotides, the CDR3 is TGTGCCAGCCGAAGCAGCCGGAGGGATTTGTACTTC.

The rearrangement joins TRBV5-1 to TRBJ2-7; D is perhaps TRBD1 or TRBD2 (6 bases each). Germline CDR1 is SGHRS and CDR2 is YFSETQ. V gave up 0 bases and J gave up 4 bases, with 14 bases separating them. CDR3 size: 15 residues. Here the CDR3 DNA reads TGCGCCAGCAGCTTGGTTCCGGGGGCGGGATACGAGCAGTACTTC. Protein: CASSLVPGAGYEQYF.

The chain has TRBV29-1 and TRBJ1-1; D is perhaps TRBD1 (6 bases). Germline values: CDR1 SQVTM, CDR2 ANQGSEA. V lost 3 bases and J lost 5, with 16 bases in between. This CDR3 has 14 amino acids. The CDR3 sequence: CSVEFLKGGTEAFF. The CDR3 DNA is TGCAGCGTTGAGTTCCTCAAGGGGGGGACTGAAGCTTTCTTT.

V gene TRBV6-5 combines with J gene TRBJ2-2, with a weak D call TRBD1 (5 bases). Germline V gene data show CDR1 as MNHEY and CDR2 as SVGAGI. The ends were cut back, 2 bases at V and 6 bases at J, with 10 bases in the middle. The CDR3 contains 14 residues. As DNA, the CDR3 is TGTGCCAGCAGTTACGACAGATCGGCCGGGGAGCTGTTTTTT. It encodes CASSYDRSAGELFF.

The rearrangement uses TRBV19 and TRBJ1-5; possible D gene TRBD1, 6 bases. Germline lookup yields CDR1 LNHDA and CDR2 SQIVND (reference sequence). This CDR3 spans 15 amino acids. V was trimmed by 3 bases and J by 2 bases, leaving 11 bases between them. The CDR3 DNA sequence: TGTGCCAGTAGTATCTCAGGGGCTGGCAATCAGCCCCAGCATTTT. Protein product: CASSISGAGNQPQHF.

V and J are TRBV28 and TRBJ2-5, with unresolved D. CDR1 MDHEN and CDR2 SYDVKM come from the germline V gene. The CDR3 totals 14 residues. The V and J ends lost 7 bases and 5 bases respectively, with 17 bases between them. CDR3 amino acids: CASKAGRLMETQYF. CDR3 nucleotide sequence: TGTGCCAGCAAGGCCGGACGGCTTATGGAGACCCAGTACTTC.

The rearrangement links TRBV6-5 to TRBJ2-5; D is unclear. The CDR3 length is 14 residues. Trimming shortened V by 0 bases and J by 5 bases, and 10 bases separated the two germline ends. Germline assignment: CDR1 MNHEY and CDR2 SVGAGI. The CDR3: CASSYSSLGETQYF. The CDR3 region has the DNA TGTGCCAGCAGTTACTCGAGTCTGGGGGAGACCCAGTACTTC.

Written as DNA, the CDR3 is TGTGCCAGCAGTTCGTTGGCAGCGCTATCCTACGAGCAGTACTTC. Translating gives CASSSLAALSYEQYF. The gene calls are TRBV6-5 and TRBJ2-7; D uncertain. Germline CDR1 reads MNHEY; CDR2 reads SVGAGI. V lost 4 bases, J lost 1 base, and 14 bases lay in between. This CDR3 spans 15 amino acids.

J is TRBJ2-2 and V is TRBV7-2; D unresolved. This CDR3 has 14 amino acids. Looked up from germline, CDR1 is SGHTA and CDR2 is FQGNSA. Trimming took 5 bases from V and 3 from J, leaving 10 bases between them. The CDR3 is CASSGRVYTGELFF. The DNA of the CDR3 is TGTGCCAGCAGCGGCCGGGTCTACACCGGGGAGCTGTTTTTT.

The chain employs TRBV5-6 and TRBJ2-6, with 10 bases identical to TRBD2. This CDR3 comprises 16 residues. The trim removed 1 base at V and 2 bases at J, leaving 0 bases unmatched. The germline V gene has CDR1 SGHDT and CDR2 YYEEEE. The CDR3 sequence is CASSLLAGAGANVLTF. CDR3 in DNA: TGTGCCAGCAGCTTGCTAGCGGGAGCTGGGGCCAACGTCCTGACTTTC.

V is TRBV7-2 and J is TRBJ1-1; no reliable D call. V was cut by 0 bases and J by 5 bases, with 13 bases left in between. The CDR3 length is 15 residues. Germline CDR1 SGHTA, CDR2 FQGNSA. Here the CDR3 reads CASSLAQVLTTEAFF. CDR3 bases: TGTGCCAGCAGCTTAGCGCAGGTGCTGACTACTGAAGCTTTCTTT.

The V and J genes are TRBV25-1 and TRBJ2-1; 7 nucleotides align to TRBD2. CDR3 size: 17 residues. J gave up 5 bases and V 0 bases, and 10 bases lay outside the gene matches. CDR1 MGHDK and CDR2 SYGVNS come from the germline V gene. The CDR3 DNA follows: TGTGCCAGCAGTGAATATATGTCCGGGAGGCCTCACAATGAGCAGTTCTTC. It is translated as CASSEYMSGRPHNEQFF.

This rearrangement joins TRBV28 to TRBJ2-6, with D perhaps TRBD1 (6 bases). CDR1 MDHEN and CDR2 SYDVKM come from the germline V gene. CDR3 length: 15 residues. Trimming stripped 6 bases from V and 8 bases from J, with 17 bases between. This chain's CDR3 is CASSPIGQPSNVLTF. The CDR3 coding sequence is TGTGCCAGCAGCCCAATAGGACAGCCTTCCAACGTCCTGACTTTC.

This chain joins TRBV11-2 and TRBJ2-2; TRBD1 agrees at 8 bases. CDR3 length: 15 amino acids. J gave up 5 bases and V 3 bases, and 5 bases lay outside the gene matches. Germline CDR1 SGHAT, CDR2 FQNNGV. CDR3 DNA sequence: TGTGCCAGCAGCTTTCGACAGGGGCTAACCGGGGAGCTGTTTTTT. As protein: CASSFRQGLTGELFF.

The chain is built from TRBV28 and TRBJ1-5, with D uncertain. CDR3 length: 13 residues. Trimming cost V 6 bases and J 6 bases, with 12 bases left between them. Germline V gives CDR1 MDHEN, CDR2 SYDVKM. Written as DNA, the CDR3 is TGTGCCAGCAGGGAGGCTCGACGTCAGCCCCAGCATTTT. Translating it yields CASREARRQPQHF. The full variable domain, its missing parts supplied by reference TRBV28 and TRBJ1-5, is DVKVTQSSRYLVKRTGEKVFLECVQDMDHENMFWYRQDPGLGLRLIYFSYDVKMKEKGDIPEGYSVSREKKERFSLILESASTNQTSMYLCASREARRQPQHFGDGTRLSIL.